One and the same sample provided the 10 T cell receptor beta chains below, sequenced in a study of shared clonotypes between healthy human individuals. Measured with immunoSEQ multiplex PCR; TCRdb has only the in-frame clones, and not every one. The sample yields more than 1 million clones, approximately 78% seen once. Source material: memory CD4+ T cells from PBMCs. Described subset: CD45RA-negative fraction. The receptors stem from a man aged 18 to 29 in good health. Some clones in this sample may be carry-over from other donors' samples.

The V and J genes are TRBV30 and TRBJ2-1; 8 nucleotides line up with TRBD2. Germline V gives CDR1 GTSNPN, CDR2 SVGIG (reference sequence). V lost 1 base and J lost 9; bases outside the gene matches: 8. The CDR3 sequence is 14 residues long. In nucleotides, the CDR3 is TGTGCCTGGAGTGCCGTGCGGGAGGTCAGTGAGCAGTTCTTC. The encoded protein is CAWSAVREVSEQFF.

This clone came up once. V gene TRBV2 combines with J gene TRBJ2-1; D is possibly TRBD1 or TRBD2 (6 bases each). V was trimmed by 7 bases and J by 7 bases, leaving 20 bases between them. The germline V gene has CDR1 SNHLY and CDR2 FYNNEI. CDR3 length equals 15 residues. CDR3 sequence: CASTLRGGRENEQFF. In DNA form, the CDR3 reads TGTGCCAGCACCTTGAGAGGGGGGCGCGAGAATGAGCAGTTCTTC. Full variable domain (remainder filled in from reference TRBV2 and TRBJ2-1): EPEVTQTPSHQVTQMGQEVILRCVPISNHLYFYWYRQILGQKVEFLVSFYNNEISEKSEIFDDQFSVERPDGSNFTLKIRSTKLEDSAMYFCASTLRGGRENEQFFGPGTRLTVL.

This clone was seen more than once but under ten times. One end of the junction does not line up with germline, which may come from a read error. The gene calls are TRBV7-9 and TRBJ2-7, with 11 bases lining up with TRBD2. CDR3 size: 14 residues. Germline assignment: CDR1 SEHNR and CDR2 FQNEAQ (reference sequence). The CDR3 here is CASSLAGGSNEQYF. For the CDR3, the DNA is TGTGCCAGCAGTCTAGCGGGAGGCTCCAACGAGCAGTACTTC. Complete variable domain (other parts from reference TRBV7-9 and TRBJ2-7): DTGVSQNPRHKITKRGQNVTFRCDPISEHNRLYWYRQTLGQGPEFLTYFQNEAQLEKSRLLSDRFSAERPKGSFSTLEIQRTEQGDSAMYLCASSLAGGSNEQYFGPGTRLTVT.

Of note for this clone: This specimen includes other DNA sequences encoding the same CDR3. The J gene is TRBJ2-7, the V gene TRBV7-2; possible D gene TRBD2, 6 bases. Germline values: CDR1 SGHTA, CDR2 FQGNSA. Trimming took 2 bases from V and 1 from J, leaving 9 bases between them. This CDR3 is built from 14 residues. The DNA of the CDR3 is TGTGCCAGCAGCTTACGGCGGGGATCCTACGAGCAGTACTTC. Translated: CASSLRRGSYEQYF.

J is TRBJ2-5 and V is TRBV5-6; 7 nucleotides align to TRBD1. The germline V gene has CDR1 SGHDT and CDR2 YYEEEE. V was clipped by 4 bases and J by 1 base; unmatched bases: 7. The CDR3 covers 15 residues. The CDR3 reads CASSAPAGGQETQYF. The CDR3 DNA follows: TGTGCCAGCAGCGCACCCGCAGGGGGCCAAGAGACCCAGTACTTC.

The table lists this clone with a few counts. The chain links TRBV14 to TRBJ2-7; 11 nucleotides line up with TRBD1. With 4 bases clipped from V and 2 bases from J, the junction kept 7 bases outside the gene matches. This CDR3 comprises 16 residues. CDR1 is SGHDN and CDR2 is FVKESK in the germline V gene. CDR3 DNA: TGTGCCAGCAGCCGAGGACCGGGACAGGGGGCCTACGAGCAGTACTTC. As protein: CASSRGPGQGAYEQYF.

V usage is TRBV5-1 and J usage is TRBJ2-1; TRBD2 agrees at 10 bases. Losses at the gene ends were 1 base for V and 5 bases for J; bases not matched to a gene: 3. CDR1 SGHRS and CDR2 YFSETQ come from the germline V gene. The CDR3 extends over 15 amino acids. DNA of the CDR3: TGCGCCAGCAGCTTGACTAGCGGGAACCACAATGAGCAGTTCTTC. This codes for CASSLTSGNHNEQFF.

The V and J genes are TRBV6-5 and TRBJ1-2; D may be TRBD1 (6 bases). The CDR3 sequence is 14 residues long. V was pared by 7 bases and J by 8 bases, with 20 bases between. Germline CDR1 reads MNHEY; CDR2 reads SVGAGI. The CDR3 DNA reads as TGTGCCAGCAAAGGACAGTATTCGCCCGGGGGCTACACCTTC. This translates into CASKGQYSPGGYTF.

The V and J genes are TRBV7-9 and TRBJ1-1, with D possibly being TRBD1 (5 bases). The germline CDR1 and CDR2 sequences are SEHNR and FQNEAQ (reference sequence). Trimming shortened V by 2 bases and J by 10 bases, and 8 bases separated the two germline ends. The CDR3 has 11 residues. CDR3 residues: CASSLRGLAFF. Written as DNA, the CDR3 is TGTGCCAGCAGCTTACGGGGGTTAGCTTTCTTT.

V usage is TRBV7-8 and J usage is TRBJ1-3; TRBD1 is a possible D gene (5 bases). The CDR3 contains 16 residues. Germline V gives CDR1 SGHVS, CDR2 FQNEAQ. Trimming cost V 6 bases and J 0 bases, with 15 bases left between them. The DNA of the CDR3 is TGTGCCAGCAGGCCCACCTGGGGCCCCTCTGGAAACACCATATATTTT. Translation gives CASRPTWGPSGNTIYF.